This is a list of T cell receptor beta chains from one sample in a study of blood T cell repertoires in COVID-19. Only in-frame clones appear in the TCRdb table, and some are missing; sequencing was by immunoSEQ multiplex PCR. The profile shows more than 350,000 clones, around 87% of them singletons. Sequencing was carried out using peripheral blood. The receptor source for this set is a woman aged 25 to 39 with COVID-19, enrolled during active disease. CDR3s include the opening cysteine and the closing phenylalanine or tryptophan. Each record gives: CDR3 length, J gene, V gene, clone size, D gene, CDR3 DNA, CDR3 protein. A D gene is named only where the DNA matches it firmly. Not all rows give a size; the values are once, few, many and, for expanded clones, a class.

12,TRBJ1-1,TRBV5-5,NA,NA,TGTGCCAGCAGCTTGGGGGCGGAGGACGCTTTCTTT,CASSLGAEDAFF
14,TRBJ2-1,TRBV15,NA,TRBD2,TGTGCCACCAGCAGAGTAGCGGGTTACAATGAGCAGTTCTTC,CATSRVAGYNEQFF
13,TRBJ1-1,TRBV2,few,NA,TGTGCCAGTTGGCCAGGGAAGGACACTGAAGCTTTCTTT,CASWPGKDTEAFF
16,TRBJ1-6,TRBV10-2,NA,NA,TGCGCCAGCAGGATGGCTTCCGGGATTTCGAATTCACCCCTCCACTTT,CASRMASGISNSPLHF
15,TRBJ1-1,TRBV7-8,few,TRBD1,TGTGCCAGCAGCCGTCCCCCTGAGGGGGCGACTGAAGCTTTCTTT,CASSRPPEGATEAFF
15,TRBJ1-4,TRBV2,once,TRBD1,TGTGCCAGCAGTGCGTCAGGGGGCGCTTCGCGAAAACTGTTTTTT,CASSASGGASRKLFF
13,TRBJ2-7,TRBV19,NA,NA,TGTGCCAGTAGTATAGATCGCCAGTACGAGCAGTACTTC,CASSIDRQYEQYF
18,TRBJ1-5,TRBV28,NA,NA,TGTGCCAGCAGTTTTTTCTTAACCCGACAGTATAGCAATCAGCCCCAGCATTTT,CASSFFLTRQYSNQPQHF
13,TRBJ2-7,TRBV28,NA,NA,TGTGCCAGCAGTTTGTCGGTTAAGTACGAGCAGTACTTC,CASSLSVKYEQYF
12,TRBJ2-5,TRBV12-5,NA,NA,TGTGCTAGTGGTTTCCGCGAGGAGACCCAGTACTTC,CASGFREETQYF
15,TRBJ1-4,TRBV2,NA,TRBD1,TGTGCCAGCAGTGAAACGGGACAGCCTAATGAAAAACTGTTTTTT,CASSETGQPNEKLFF
14,TRBJ2-7,TRBV15,NA,NA,TGTGCCACCAGCGACCGGGACACCTCCTACGAGCAGTACTTC,CATSDRDTSYEQYF
16,TRBJ2-5,TRBV11-2,NA,TRBD2,TGTGCCAGCAGTTGGACTAGCGGGAGAGTGGGGGAGACCCAGTACTTC,CASSWTSGRVGETQYF
14,TRBJ1-6,TRBV4-3,NA,NA,TGCGCCAGCAGCCAAGATCAGGGTGTCTCACCCCTCCACTTT,CASSQDQGVSPLHF
16,TRBJ1-4,TRBV4-2,NA,TRBD1,TGTGCCAGCCAAGTTTCCGGGACAGCAACTAATGAAAAACTGTTTTTT,CASQVSGTATNEKLFF
11,TRBJ1-6,TRBV6-5,NA,NA,TGTGCCAGCAGTTTCGGTTCACCCCTCCACTTT,CASSFGSPLHF
15,TRBJ1-1,TRBV7-9,once,NA,TGTGCCAGCAGCGCGCGACAGGACGGGCACACTGAAGCTTTCTTT,CASSARQDGHTEAFF
15,TRBJ1-1,TRBV5-4,NA,NA,TGTGCCAGCAGCTGGGGGCAGGTTGTGAACACTGAAGCTTTCTTT,CASSWGQVVNTEAFF
16,TRBJ2-2,TRBV28,NA,TRBD2,TGTGCCAGCAGTTTAGTTAGCGGGGAATACTTCCGGGAGCTGTTTTTT,CASSLVSGEYFRELFF
13,TRBJ2-2,TRBV10-3,NA,NA,TGTGCCACCACGACAGGAAACACCGGGGAGCTGTTTTTT,CATTTGNTGELFF
13,TRBJ1-2,TRBV28,few,TRBD1,TGTGCCAGCAGTTTGGGACAGGGGAAAGGCTACACCTTC,CASSLGQGKGYTF
12,TRBJ2-1,TRBV30,NA,TRBD2,TGTGCCTGGACTAGCGGGAGAAGTGAGCAGTTCTTC,CAWTSGRSEQFF
14,TRBJ2-2,TRBV2,NA,NA,TGTGCCAGCAGTGAGGGACTTCCGACCGGGGAGCTGTTTTTT,CASSEGLPTGELFF
15,TRBJ2-1,TRBV28,NA,TRBD2,TGTGCCAGCAGTTTAGGAGCGGGAGTTACCAACGAGCAGTTCTTC,CASSLGAGVTNEQFF